These 25 T cell receptor beta chains share one sample of origin, sequenced in a study of molecular identifiers for immune sequencing clone quantification. TCRdb itself ran the PCR reads through MiXCR, one entry per CDR3 protein. There are tens of thousands of distinct CDR3 sequences in the sample; about 23% occur only once, and about 0.73% lies in the top ten. Sequencing was done on a sample of naive CD8+ T cells from blood, with Jurkat cell RNA spiked in. The subset here: FACS-sorted CD8+CD4-CCR7+CD45RA+ naive T cells. Receptors originate from a human donor in good health. Some libraries in this study had Jurkat cell RNA spiked in.

In regard to this clonotype: This CDR3 is missing its conserved last phenylalanine or tryptophan, likely due to a read error. The chain couples TRBV12-3 or TRBV12-4 to TRBJ1-1; possibly TRBD1 for D (5 bases). The V end lost 3 bases, the J end lost 9 bases, and 8 bases lay between the germline ends. The length of the CDR3 is 11 residues. CDR3 sequence (DNA): TGTGCCAGCAGTTTTGGGGGGAAAGCTTTCCTT. Protein sequence: CASSFGGKAFL.

With respect to this clonotype: A much larger clone lies a single base off, so this may be a read error. In nucleotides, the CDR3 is TGTGCCAGCAGTGTTACCGTGCATACGGTTTACGACCAGTACTTC. This sequence encodes CASSVTVHTVYDQYF. J is TRBJ2-7 and V is TRBV6-5; D is uncertain. This CDR3 contains 15 residues. Per germline, CDR1 MNHEY and CDR2 SVGAGI.

This clonotype was observed at least ten times. The V and J genes are TRBV2 and TRBJ2-7; 11 positions agree with TRBD2. CDR1 SNHLY and CDR2 FYNNEI come from the germline V gene. Trimming cost V 1 base and J 3 bases; bases outside gene matches: 5. This CDR3 is 16 amino acids long. CDR3 sequence: CASSEVGLAADYEQYF. The CDR3, as DNA: TGTGCCAGCAGTGAAGTGGGACTAGCGGCCGACTACGAGCAGTACTTC.

This clonotype has ten or more counts. V usage is TRBV20-1 and J usage is TRBJ1-1; D remains unclear. Germline V gene data show CDR1 as DFQATT and CDR2 as SNEGSKA (reference sequence). The length of the CDR3 is 12 residues. The V gene lost 4 bases and the J gene lost 1 base, with 7 bases spanning the gap. CDR3 region: CSATDTNTEAFF. CDR3 in DNA: TGCAGTGCTACTGACACGAACACTGAAGCTTTCTTT.

This clonotype has a count of ten or more. The rearrangement links TRBV28 to TRBJ2-1, with D perhaps matching TRBD2 (5 bases). The CDR3 is 15 residues long. V gave up 6 bases and J gave up 0 bases, with 12 bases separating them. The germline V gene has CDR1 MDHEN and CDR2 SYDVKM. The CDR3 DNA follows: TGTGCCAGCAGCTTACTCGGGGTCTCCTACAATGAGCAGTTCTTC. Its protein is CASSLLGVSYNEQFF. The whole variable domain, filled in from reference TRBV28 and TRBJ2-1, reads DVKVTQSSRYLVKRTGEKVFLECVQDMDHENMFWYRQDPGLGLRLIYFSYDVKMKEKGDIPEGYSVSREKKERFSLILESASTNQTSMYLCASSLLGVSYNEQFFGPGTRLTVL.

As regards this clonotype: Germline and junction disagree at one end, which may indicate a read error. The V and J genes are TRBV19 and TRBJ1-1, with a weak D call TRBD1 (6 bases). CDR1 LNHDA and CDR2 SQIVND come from the germline V gene (reference sequence). The CDR3 extends over 16 amino acids. This CDR3 reads CSSSIAGGVFAPEAFF. The DNA of the CDR3 is TGTTCCAGTAGTATAGCCGGGGGCGTCTTCGCTCCTGAAGCTTTCTTT.

Many counts were recorded for this clonotype. The genes are TRBV5-5 and TRBJ2-3; no definite D call. The germline CDR1 and CDR2 sequences are SGHKS and YYEKEE (reference sequence). This CDR3 comprises 17 residues. Trimming left V 4 bases short and J 2 bases short, with 20 bases between. Written as DNA, the CDR3 is TGTGCCAGCAGCGGCCACCCAGGCAGGACGACCACAGATACGCAGTATTTT. Translating it yields CASSGHPGRTTTDTQYF.

This clonotype was counted between two and nine times. CDR3 sequence reads: CASRTGTSVYEQYF. The DNA for the CDR3 is TGTGCCAGCAGAACCGGGACTAGCGTCTACGAGCAGTACTTC. V is TRBV28 and J is TRBJ2-7, with 10 bases fitting TRBD2. The CDR3 loop spans 14 amino acids. The germline gives CDR1 MDHEN, CDR2 SYDVKM. J gave up 3 bases and V 6 bases, and 5 bases lay outside the gene matches.

This clonotype was recorded many times. The chain uses TRBV4-3 and TRBJ1-5; no definite D call. The CDR3 is 14 amino acids. From germline, CDR1 is LGHNA and CDR2 YSLEER. Trimming removed 1 base at V and 2 bases at J, with 6 bases between. The CDR3 sequence is CASSQGRGNQPQHF. The CDR3 coding sequence is TGCGCCAGCAGCCAAGGTAGGGGCAATCAGCCCCAGCATTTT.

There are many counts of this clonotype. The chain couples TRBV5-1 to TRBJ1-5; 8 nucleotides line up with TRBD1. Germline CDR1 reads SGHRS; CDR2 reads YFSETQ. Germline trimming cut 0 bases from V and 6 bases from J; bases unmatched to any gene: 5. The CDR3 spans 15 residues. The CDR3 DNA follows: TGCGCCAGCAGCTTGGCCGGACAGGGAGGTCAGCCCCAGCATTTT. Its protein product is CASSLAGQGGQPQHF.

This clonotype showed up many times. The chain carries TRBV19 and TRBJ1-1; D is unclear. This CDR3 spans 13 amino acids. CDR1 and CDR2 from the germline V gene are LNHDA and SQIVND (reference sequence). V lost 4 bases and J lost 5, with 11 bases in between. The CDR3 reads CASSTQRGTEAFF. The CDR3 DNA reads TGTGCCAGTAGTACCCAGCGGGGTACTGAAGCTTTCTTT.

This clonotype was counted at least ten times. The chain has TRBV5-1 and TRBJ1-5; TRBD1 is a possible D gene (6 bases). This CDR3 contains 13 residues. From germline, CDR1 is SGHRS and CDR2 YFSETQ. Trimming shortened V by 5 bases and J by 5 bases, and 11 bases separated the two germline ends. The CDR3 is CASRQDSYQPQHF. CDR3 bases: TGCGCCAGCAGACAGGACAGCTATCAGCCCCAGCATTTT.

This clonotype was seen ten or more times. This rearrangement joins TRBV6-2 or TRBV6-3 to TRBJ1-5, with TRBD1 as a possible D gene (5 bases). The CDR3 sequence is 15 residues long. V lost 7 bases and J lost 7, with 20 bases in between. From germline, CDR1 is MNHEY and CDR2 SVGEGT. The CDR3 DNA reads TGTGCCAGCACCTACGCTGGGGGGTCGGGACAGCCCCAGCATTTT. Translating it yields CASTYAGGSGQPQHF.

This clonotype was seen ten or more times. V usage is TRBV28 and J usage is TRBJ1-5; D is possibly TRBD1 (6 bases). Trimming shortened V by 3 bases and J by 7 bases, and 13 bases separated the two germline ends. Germline V gene data show CDR1 as MDHEN and CDR2 as SYDVKM. This CDR3 spans 14 amino acids. The CDR3 bases are TGTGCCAGCAGTTTTCGGGGGCGAGGGCAGCCCCAGCATTTT. Its protein product is CASSFRGRGQPQHF.

This chain links TRBV12-3 or TRBV12-4 with TRBJ2-1; D possibly matches TRBD1 or TRBD2 (5 bases each). Deletions cut 6 bases from V and 5 bases from J, with 20 bases between. This CDR3 contains 16 residues. The CDR3: CASSILPGTINNEQFF. DNA for the CDR3: TGTGCCAGCAGCATTCTCCCAGGGACGATTAACAATGAGCAGTTCTTC.

About this clonotype itself: One end of the junction does not line up with germline, which may come from a read error. V and J are TRBV9 and TRBJ1-4, with D perhaps matching TRBD1 (5 bases). The germline gives CDR1 SGDLS, CDR2 YYNGEE. CDR3 length equals 15 residues. CDR3 sequence reads: CASSTPDSNNEKPFF. The CDR3, as DNA: TGTGCCAGCAGCACCCCAGACAGTAATAATGAAAAACCGTTTTTT.

This clonotype has just a few counts. The chain uses TRBV12-3 or TRBV12-4 and TRBJ2-1, with D possibly matching TRBD1 (7 bases). The CDR3 loop spans 15 amino acids. Between the trimmed V and J ends, which lost 5 bases and 3 bases, there was a span of 14 bases. The CDR3 DNA reads as TGTGCCAGCAGTGATCAGGGGGGCCGCTACAATGAGCAGTTCTTC. This codes for CASSDQGGRYNEQFF.

This clonotype has only a few counts. J is TRBJ2-1 and V is TRBV4-2; D is uncertain. Looked up from germline, CDR1 is LGHNA and CDR2 is YNFKEQ. There are 15 residues in the CDR3. V lost 3 bases and J 4 bases, leaving 13 bases between the germline ends. CDR3 region: CASSQTQQTYNEQFF. CDR3 coding DNA: TGTGCCAGCAGCCAGACACAGCAAACATACAATGAGCAGTTCTTC.

Comments on this clonotype: A much bigger clone sits one base away, suggesting this may be a read error. This rearrangement joins TRBV30 to TRBJ2-3; possibly TRBD2 for D (7 bases). Trimming cost V 8 bases and J 4 bases, with 16 bases left between them. Germline V gene lookup returns CDR1 GTSNPN and CDR2 SVGIG (reference sequence). The CDR3 totals 13 residues. As DNA, the CDR3 is TGTGCCGGGGGGGCAGGGGACCCAGATACGCAGTATTTT. Residues: CAGGAGDPDTQYF.

A word on this clonotype: Being one base from a much bigger clone, this may be a read error. V gene TRBV4-3 combines with J gene TRBJ1-1; D unclear. Germline V gene lookup returns CDR1 LGHNA and CDR2 YSLEER. V was trimmed by 0 bases and J by 7 bases, leaving 9 bases between them. The CDR3 runs to 13 residues. The CDR3: CASSQDISNEAFF. DNA for the CDR3: TGCGCCAGCAGCCAAGATATATCCAATGAAGCTTTCTTT.

This chain links TRBV24-1 with TRBJ2-5; maybe TRBD2 (5 bases). CDR3 length equals 13 residues. V lost 4 bases and J 9 bases, leaving 14 bases between the germline ends. In germline, CDR1 is KGHDR, CDR2 SFDVKD. The DNA for the CDR3 is TGTGCCACCAGTGACGAGACACTGGAGGCCCAGTACTTC. It codes for CATSDETLEAQYF.

The rearrangement links TRBV5-3 to TRBJ2-1, with D perhaps assigned TRBD1 or TRBD2 (5 bases each). TRBV5-3 is given ORF status, its function remaining uncertain. The CDR3 has 16 residues. V dropped 8 bases and J dropped 2 bases, with 20 bases sitting between them. The CDR3 region has the DNA TGTGCCAGCAGCCACCAGGGCCCGGGGACCTACAATGAGCAGTTCTTC. It specifies CASSHQGPGTYNEQFF.

This clonotype was recorded at least ten times. The chain recombines TRBV20-1 with TRBJ2-3; the D gene could be TRBD1 or TRBD2 (8 bases each). This CDR3 comprises 18 residues. The germline V gene encodes CDR1 DFQATT and CDR2 SNEGSKA (reference sequence). V lost 2 bases to trimming and J lost 5 bases, with 26 bases between them. CDR3 DNA sequence: TGCAGTGCTAGATTCCCGGGACAGGACGGGAGGGCCCTAGATACGCAGTATTTT. Its translation: CSARFPGQDGRALDTQYF.

This clonotype came up many times. The CDR3: CASRQSHQETQYF. The CDR3 bases are TGTGCCAGTCGTCAGTCCCACCAAGAGACCCAGTACTTC. V gene TRBV13 combines with J gene TRBJ2-5, with unresolved D. Trimming removed 9 bases at V and 0 bases at J, with 11 bases between. Germline CDR1 and CDR2: PRHDT and FYEKMQ (reference sequence). The CDR3 has 13 amino acids.

This clonotype was seen ten or more times. A read error may account for a junction end that differs from germline. The chain joins TRBV6-5 to TRBJ2-5; TRBD1 aligns across 11 bases. The germline gives CDR1 MNHEY, CDR2 SVGAGI. The CDR3 loop spans 14 amino acids. The CDR3 loop is CASSYGPGQGVEDF. In DNA form, the CDR3 reads TGTGCCAGCAGTTACGGTCCGGGACAGGGGGTAGAGGACTTC.